The clone carrying this TCR beta chain was counted between two and nine times. This entry is derived from a study of blood T cell repertoires in COVID-19. TCRdb's table, derived via immunoSEQ multiplex PCR, lists solely in-frame clones and lacks some. The table has 230,000 or so clones, about nine tenths seen once. CDR1 is LNHDA, CDR2 SQIVND, per germline (reference sequence). V shed 5 bases, J shed 0 bases, and the junction held 4 bases outside the gene matches. The CDR3 runs 15 residues. The sequence came from a woman in her thirties who had recovered from COVID-19. The chain joins TRBV19 to TRBJ1-5; 7 bases map to TRBD1. Sequenced: PBMCs or T cells enriched from blood (not recorded which). The DNA of the CDR3 is TGTGCCAGTAGTGGACAGGCTTATAGCAATCAGCCCCAGCATTTT. Translated: CASSGQAYSNQPQHF.